This passage covers 29 T cell receptor beta chains from one sample sequenced in a study of circulating and synovial CD4+ cells in juvenile arthritis. Clones were sequenced by immunoSEQ multiplex PCR, and TCRdb holds only the in-frame ones, with some missing. The sample yields 30,000 to 40,000 clones, about 95% seen once. Sequenced sample: CD4+ T cells from blood. These receptors originate from a human donor with juvenile idiopathic arthritis.

The genes are TRBV5-4 and TRBJ1-1; D may be TRBD1 (5 bases). This CDR3 contains 13 residues. The germline V gene has CDR1 SGHNT and CDR2 YYREEE (reference sequence). The V end was cut by 0 bases, the J end by 10 bases, with 13 bases between. In DNA form, the CDR3 reads TGTGCCAGCAGCTTGGAACCAGGGAAAACAGCTTTCTTT. It yields the protein CASSLEPGKTAFF.

The chain links TRBV19 to TRBJ1-2; the D gene is possibly TRBD1 (6 bases). Trimming took off 6 bases at V and 0 bases at J, with 17 bases between the two ends. CDR3 length equals 16 residues. Germline V gene lookup returns CDR1 LNHDA and CDR2 SQIVND (reference sequence). This chain's CDR3 is CASRVEGDTANYGYTF. CDR3 nucleotides: TGTGCCAGTAGGGTTGAAGGGGACACCGCTAACTATGGCTACACCTTC.

This clone showed up just once. The chain carries TRBV2 and TRBJ2-3, with D possibly being TRBD2 (5 bases). Looked up from germline, CDR1 is SNHLY and CDR2 is FYNNEI. With 8 bases removed from V and 5 bases from J, the gap between germline ends came to 11 bases. The CDR3 length is 12 residues. The CDR3 loop reads CASGRGRDTQYF. The CDR3 nucleotides read TGTGCCAGCGGGAGAGGTCGAGATACGCAGTATTTT.

V usage is TRBV14 and J usage is TRBJ2-7; D perhaps matches TRBD1 (6 bases). Germline V gives CDR1 SGHDN, CDR2 FVKESK. Trimming stripped 4 bases from V and 1 base from J, with 11 bases between. CDR3 length: 14 residues. The CDR3 DNA follows: TGTGCCAGCAGCCCAGCAGGACAGTCCTACGAGCAGTACTTC. This codes for CASSPAGQSYEQYF.

The CDR3 region is CSVSRNSNTDTQYF. In nucleotides, the CDR3 is TGCAGCGTTAGTCGGAACAGCAACACAGATACGCAGTATTTT. This chain links TRBV29-1 with TRBJ2-3; D remains ambiguous. The germline V and J ends were trimmed by 5 bases and 2 bases, with 14 bases remaining between them. Germline lookup yields CDR1 SQVTM and CDR2 ANQGSEA. This CDR3 contains 14 residues.

The chain joins TRBV9 to TRBJ1-2, with D possibly matching TRBD1 (6 bases). V was clipped by 0 bases and J by 7 bases, with 25 bases between them. Germline-derived CDR1 and CDR2 are SGDLS and YYNGEE. CDR3 length: 18 amino acids. The CDR3 DNA follows: TGTGCCAGCAGCGTAGCCCCCGGTATCGTAAACAGGGTTTTTGGCTACACCTTC. This gives the protein CASSVAPGIVNRVFGYTF.

The J gene is TRBJ2-1, the V gene TRBV15; 9 bases agree with TRBD2. The CDR3 has 13 amino acids. Germline assignment: CDR1 LNHNV and CDR2 YYDKDF (reference sequence). Losses at the gene ends were 0 bases for V and 10 bases for J; bases not matched to a gene: 1. The CDR3 sequence is CATSRDSGREQFF. In nucleotides, the CDR3 is TGTGCCACCAGCAGAGATAGCGGGAGAGAGCAGTTCTTC.

The rearrangement uses TRBV28 and TRBJ2-7, with 10 bases matching TRBD2. Germline CDR1 MDHEN, CDR2 SYDVKM. V lost 7 bases and J lost 0; bases outside the gene matches: 6. There are 15 residues in the CDR3. CDR3 coding DNA: TGTGCCAGCACTACCAGCGGGAGGGCCTCCTACGAGCAGTACTTC. Translating gives CASTTSGRASYEQYF.

The rearrangement uses TRBV30 and TRBJ2-7, with 12 bases fitting TRBD1. The germline CDR1 and CDR2 sequences are GTSNPN and SVGIG (reference sequence). With 5 bases clipped from V and 8 bases from J, the junction kept 19 bases outside the gene matches. The CDR3 covers 17 residues. This CDR3 is CAWGPKIPGTGGRKQYF. In nucleotides, the CDR3 is TGTGCCTGGGGACCGAAGATTCCCGGGACAGGGGGCCGGAAGCAGTACTTC.

This clone showed up just once. The chain recombines TRBV10-3 with TRBJ2-7, with a possible D match to TRBD1 (6 bases). This CDR3 has 13 residues. V lost 10 bases and J lost 6, with 19 bases in between. Germline CDR1 and CDR2: ENHRY and SYGVKD. CDR3 amino acids: CASDEGVVGEQYF. The CDR3 DNA reads as TGTGCCAGCGATGAGGGGGTAGTTGGCGAGCAGTACTTC.

This chain connects TRBV6-5 to TRBJ1-3; D is unclear. V was clipped by 0 bases and J by 0 bases, with 9 bases between them. This CDR3 has 16 amino acids. Germline loops: CDR1 MNHEY, CDR2 SVGAGI. CDR3 sequence (DNA): TGTGCCAGCAGTTACTCGAGCGCAGTCTCTGGAAACACCATATATTTT. Translating it yields CASSYSSAVSGNTIYF.

The CDR3 spells CASSPRGGRGYTF. The CDR3 bases are TGTGCCAGCAGCCCGAGAGGGGGAAGGGGCTACACCTTC. V usage is TRBV5-8 and J usage is TRBJ1-2, with D tentatively TRBD1 (6 bases). The CDR3 totals 13 residues. V lost 4 bases and J lost 8, with 15 bases in between. Germline V CDR1 and CDR2: SGHTS, YDEGEE.

V usage is TRBV9 and J usage is TRBJ1-4; 7 nucleotides align to TRBD1. J was trimmed by 4 bases and V by 3 bases; bases with no gene match: 6. The germline CDR1 and CDR2 sequences are SGDLS and YYNGEE. The CDR3 has 15 residues. The CDR3 nucleotides are TGTGCCAGCAGCGACCGGGACAGACTTAATGAAAAACTGTTTTTT. It encodes CASSDRDRLNEKLFF.

This chain links TRBV21-1 with TRBJ2-1; whether TRBD1, the table's D call, matches the DNA was not checked. TRBV21-1 is termed a pseudogene. The CDR3 length is 13 residues. This CDR3 is CASSKLGGNEQFF. In nucleotides, the CDR3 is TGTGCCAGCAGCAAATTAGGGGGCAATGAGCAGTTCTTC.

This clone was counted between two and nine times. The gene calls are TRBV5-1 and TRBJ1-1, with D possibly TRBD1 on 5 matching bases. This CDR3 contains 13 residues. Trimming took off 7 bases at V and 1 base at J, with 11 bases between the two ends. The germline CDR1 and CDR2 sequences are SGHRS and YFSETQ. The CDR3 region has the DNA TGCGCCAGCTCGAGGACACCGAACACTGAAGCTTTCTTT. Amino acid sequence: CASSRTPNTEAFF.

The chain employs TRBV5-1 and TRBJ2-1, with a possible D match to TRBD2 (6 bases). This CDR3 contains 15 residues. V was cut by 0 bases and J by 1 base, with 8 bases left in between. The germline V gene encodes CDR1 SGHRS and CDR2 YFSETQ. The CDR3 protein is CASSLGGKSYNEQFF. The CDR3 DNA follows: TGCGCCAGCAGCTTGGGCGGGAAGTCCTACAATGAGCAGTTCTTC.

This chain links TRBV19 with TRBJ2-2; no firm D call. Germline V gene sequence: CDR1 LNHDA, CDR2 SQIVND (reference sequence). CDR3 size: 14 residues. Trimming left V 7 bases short and J 4 bases short, with 13 bases between. The DNA of the CDR3 is TGTGCCAGTAAATCCGGGTCGGGCACCGGGGAGCTGTTTTTT. The encoded protein is CASKSGSGTGELFF.

The chain is built from TRBV9 and TRBJ2-1, with TRBD2 as a possible D gene (6 bases). The ends were cut back, 0 bases at V and 5 bases at J, with 12 bases in the middle. This CDR3 is built from 15 residues. Germline lookup yields CDR1 SGDLS and CDR2 YYNGEE. The DNA of the CDR3 is TGTGCCAGCAGCGTAGGGAGGGATCAGCACAATGAGCAGTTCTTC. It yields the protein CASSVGRDQHNEQFF.

The V gene is TRBV5-1, the J gene TRBJ2-5, with TRBD1 matching over 8 bases. With V trimmed by 1 base and J by 1 base, 21 bases remained unmatched. In germline, CDR1 is SGHRS, CDR2 YFSETQ. The CDR3 is 21 amino acids. CDR3 protein: CASSLYPSGTGIPGTQETQYF. The CDR3 bases are TGCGCCAGCAGCTTGTATCCTTCCGGGACAGGAATTCCCGGGACCCAAGAGACCCAGTACTTC.

CDR3 loop: CSVEDLGTGGLRQYNYGYTF. DNA for the CDR3: TGCAGCGTTGAAGATCTAGGTACAGGGGGGCTTCGACAATATAACTATGGCTACACCTTC. The J gene is TRBJ1-2, the V gene TRBV29-1; 8 nucleotides line up with TRBD1. This CDR3 spans 20 amino acids. V shed 0 bases, J shed 1 base, and the junction held 19 bases outside the gene matches. The germline CDR1 and CDR2 sequences are SQVTM and ANQGSEA.

J is TRBJ2-5 and V is TRBV2; a weak D match, TRBD2 (5 bases). Germline values: CDR1 SNHLY, CDR2 FYNNEI. Between the trimmed V and J ends, which lost 8 bases and 4 bases, there was a span of 14 bases. The CDR3 has 13 amino acids. The CDR3 protein is CASGSGVAETQYF. The CDR3 bases are TGTGCCAGCGGATCCGGGGTTGCAGAGACCCAGTACTTC.

The chain employs TRBV7-2 and TRBJ2-5; D might be TRBD2 (6 bases). The V and J ends lost 1 base and 4 bases respectively, with 13 bases between them. CDR3 size: 15 residues. Germline-derived CDR1 and CDR2 are SGHTA and FQGNSA. This CDR3 is CASSLGAGGGETQYF. As DNA, the CDR3 is TGTGCCAGCAGCTTAGGAGCGGGTGGAGGAGAGACCCAGTACTTC.

The V call is TRBV11-2, the J call TRBJ2-7, with D perhaps TRBD1 (5 bases). Germline loops: CDR1 SGHAT, CDR2 FQNNGV. Trimming took off 5 bases at V and 5 bases at J, with 19 bases between the two ends. The CDR3 runs to 15 residues. The CDR3 bases are TGTGCCAGCAGCCGCAAGGACAAGTACTTCAACGAGCAGTACTTC. Protein sequence: CASSRKDKYFNEQYF.

This chain connects TRBV2 to TRBJ1-1; D gene uncertain. Germline CDR1 is SNHLY and CDR2 is FYNNEI. Trimming took 4 bases from V and 6 from J, leaving 12 bases between them. The CDR3 consists of 13 residues. This CDR3 reads CASSVDWSAEAFF. The CDR3 nucleotides are TGTGCCAGCAGTGTAGATTGGAGCGCTGAAGCTTTCTTT. Combining the CDR3 with reference TRBV2 and TRBJ1-1 gives the whole variable domain EPEVTQTPSHQVTQMGQEVILRCVPISNHLYFYWYRQILGQKVEFLVSFYNNEISEKSEIFDDQFSVERPDGSNFTLKIRSTKLEDSAMYFCASSVDWSAEAFFGQGTRLTVV.

The chain uses TRBV5-4 and TRBJ2-3; 8 positions match TRBD2. CDR1 and CDR2 (germline): SGHNT, YYREEE (reference sequence). J gave up 3 bases and V 1 base, and 10 bases lay outside the gene matches. The CDR3 runs to 17 residues. The CDR3 DNA sequence: TGTGCCAGCAGCTTGACCAGCGGGGGTAGTTTTACAGATACGCAGTATTTT. Protein sequence: CASSLTSGGSFTDTQYF.

Turning to this clone: Distinct nucleotide sequences in the sample also encode this CDR3. The rearrangement links TRBV5-1 to TRBJ2-5; a possible D gene is TRBD1 (5 bases). CDR3 length: 14 residues. The germline CDR1 and CDR2 sequences are SGHRS and YFSETQ. V lost 0 bases, J lost 2 bases, and 8 bases lay in between. The CDR3 region has the DNA TGCGCCAGCAGCTTGGGAAGGGGTCAAGAGACCCAGTACTTC. It encodes CASSLGRGQETQYF.

The CDR3 region has the DNA TGTGCCAGCAGCTTGGGTAGCGGGGAAGAGACCCAGTACTTC. Its translation is CASSLGSGEETQYF. The chain links TRBV5-4 to TRBJ2-5, with TRBD2 matching over 8 bases. CDR3 length equals 14 residues. After removal of 0 bases from V and 3 bases from J, the junction contained 1 base not matched to a gene. Germline V gene data show CDR1 as SGHNT and CDR2 as YYREEE (reference sequence).

This rearrangement joins TRBV19 to TRBJ1-2; D is perhaps TRBD1 (6 bases). There are 13 residues in the CDR3. Trimming shortened V by 9 bases and J by 4 bases, and 15 bases separated the two germline ends. Germline assignment: CDR1 LNHDA and CDR2 SQIVND (reference sequence). The CDR3 spells CASNREFSYGYTF. The CDR3 coding sequence is TGTGCCAGCAACAGGGAGTTTAGCTATGGCTACACCTTC. Combining the CDR3 with reference TRBV19 and TRBJ1-2 gives the whole variable domain DGGITQSPKYLFRKEGQNVTLSCEQNLNHDAMYWYRQDPGQGLRLIYYSQIVNDFQKGDIAEGYSVSREKKESFPLTVTSAQKNPTAFYLCASNREFSYGYTFGSGTRLTVV.

This rearrangement joins TRBV11-2 to TRBJ2-2; a possible D gene is TRBD2 (7 bases). CDR1 is SGHAT, CDR2 FQNNGV, per germline. The CDR3 is 16 amino acids. The ends were cut back, 3 bases at V and 6 bases at J, with 17 bases in the middle. As DNA, the CDR3 is TGTGCCAGCAGCTTCCCTTCGGGGGGCCGGTCCGGGGAGCTGTTTTTT. Protein: CASSFPSGGRSGELFF.